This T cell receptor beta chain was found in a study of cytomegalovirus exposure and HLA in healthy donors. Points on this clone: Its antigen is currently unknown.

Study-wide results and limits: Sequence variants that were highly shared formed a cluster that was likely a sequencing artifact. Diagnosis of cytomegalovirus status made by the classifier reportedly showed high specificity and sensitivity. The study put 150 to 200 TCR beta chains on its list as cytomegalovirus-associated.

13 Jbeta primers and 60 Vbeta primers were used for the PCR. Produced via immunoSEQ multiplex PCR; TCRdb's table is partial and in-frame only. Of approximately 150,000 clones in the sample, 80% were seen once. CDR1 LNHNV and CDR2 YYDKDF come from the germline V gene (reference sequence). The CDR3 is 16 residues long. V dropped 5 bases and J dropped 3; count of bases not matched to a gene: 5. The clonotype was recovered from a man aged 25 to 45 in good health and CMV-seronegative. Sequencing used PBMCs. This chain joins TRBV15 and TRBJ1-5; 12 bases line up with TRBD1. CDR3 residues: CATSARDRGPNQPQHF. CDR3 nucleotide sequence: TGTGCCACCAGCGCCCGGGACAGGGGGCCCAATCAGCCCCAGCATTTT.